This T cell receptor beta chain was identified during a study of control samples from healthy donors and cancer patients. Germline loops: CDR1 SGHDT, CDR2 YYEEEE. The CDR3 length is 18 residues. J was trimmed by 0 bases and V by 0 bases; bases with no gene match: 5. The assay was immunoSEQ multiplex PCR, and TCRdb's table has in-frame clones only and misses some. The sample has over 120,000 clones, about 95% seen once. The TCR comes from a man in his 60s with colorectal cancer. The specimen was PBMCs. This chain connects TRBV5-6 to TRBJ2-5; the match to TRBD2 covers 13 bases. The CDR3 loop is CASSLEGTSGAYQETQYF. In DNA, the CDR3 is TGTGCCAGCAGCTTGGAAGGGACTAGCGGGGCGTACCAAGAGACCCAGTACTTC.